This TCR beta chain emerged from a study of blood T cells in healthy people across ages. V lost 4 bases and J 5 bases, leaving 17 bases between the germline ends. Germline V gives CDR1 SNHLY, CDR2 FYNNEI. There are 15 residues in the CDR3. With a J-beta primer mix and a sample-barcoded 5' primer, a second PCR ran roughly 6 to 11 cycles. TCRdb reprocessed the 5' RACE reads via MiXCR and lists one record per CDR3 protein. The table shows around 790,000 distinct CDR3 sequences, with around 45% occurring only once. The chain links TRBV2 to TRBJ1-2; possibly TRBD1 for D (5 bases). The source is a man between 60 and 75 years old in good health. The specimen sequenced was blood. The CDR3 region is CASSATPGTPYGYTF. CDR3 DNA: TGTGCCAGCAGTGCTACCCCCGGGACGCCTTATGGCTACACCTTC.